This is a list of T cell receptor beta chains from one sample in a study of cytomegalovirus exposure and HLA in healthy donors. Clones were sequenced by immunoSEQ multiplex PCR, and TCRdb holds only the in-frame ones, with some missing. Counted here are 130,000 to 150,000 clones, about four fifths occurring once; the ten biggest clones make up 2.5% to 3%. Sequencing used PBMCs. All receptors come from a male donor in good health and CMV-seronegative. The CDR3 runs from the conserved cysteine through the conserved F or W.

cdr3_aa: CSVEHLRDRGRYNSPLHF
v_call: TRBV29-1

cdr3_aa: CASSRTGMNYGYTF
v_call: TRBV7-2

cdr3_aa: CASSIVVPSGANVLTF
v_call: TRBV19

cdr3_aa: CASSLPRQIHYGYTF
v_call: TRBV7-9

cdr3_aa: CAGSARTGELFF
v_call: TRBV9

cdr3_aa: CAISESKQVGNQPQHF
v_call: TRBV10-3

cdr3_aa: CASSNRGPDSYEQYF
v_call: TRBV7-8

cdr3_aa: CSVAPMEGYGYTF
v_call: TRBV29-1

cdr3_aa: CASSVDPSGGGETQYF
v_call: TRBV9

cdr3_aa: CASSLLLDTGELFF
v_call: TRBV5-6

cdr3_aa: CASSLGSGGGLDTQYF
v_call: TRBV7-6

cdr3_aa: CASTSRDRGDEQYF
v_call: TRBV27

cdr3_aa: CASRSLDSYNQPQHF
v_call: TRBV19

cdr3_aa: CASSPGVLANYGYTF
v_call: TRBV7-9

cdr3_aa: CAISDTEINGYTF
v_call: TRBV10-3

cdr3_aa: CASSVGQVRYTGELFF
v_call: TRBV9

cdr3_aa: CASSLLRAGRETQYF
v_call: TRBV11-2

cdr3_aa: CASSRTGGGSAYNEQFF
v_call: TRBV9

cdr3_aa: CSVGTGGSGNTIYF
v_call: TRBV29-1

cdr3_aa: CASSLLPGREDTEAFF
v_call: TRBV7-9

cdr3_aa: CASIPGQGFTEAFF
v_call: TRBV19

cdr3_aa: CASSLRGTSGPLSTDTQYF
v_call: TRBV7-6

cdr3_aa: CASSDIRGTSGRISEQFF
v_call: TRBV19

cdr3_aa: CASSFGRATEAFF
v_call: TRBV27

cdr3_aa: CAIIQNEQFF
v_call: TRBV10-3

cdr3_aa: CASSTGTAYNSPLHF
v_call: TRBV19

cdr3_aa: CASRDRGRYEQYF
v_call: TRBV5-6

cdr3_aa: CAAGTGLETQYF
v_call: TRBV19

cdr3_aa: CASSTGTSGESWGPGELFF
v_call: TRBV9

cdr3_aa: CASSQAQGYGYTF
v_call: TRBV14

cdr3_aa: CASSWGTGLTDTQYF
v_call: TRBV7-3

cdr3_aa: CASSQDEAPGKYNEQFF
v_call: TRBV4-3

cdr3_aa: CASSLSFLESSYEQYF
v_call: TRBV11-2

cdr3_aa: CAWSRGTNYGYTF
v_call: TRBV30

cdr3_aa: CASTLQPGGQGTDTQYF
v_call: TRBV5-1

cdr3_aa: CASSLTGYYGYTF
v_call: TRBV27

cdr3_aa: CASSFLSGQGGQTQYF
v_call: TRBV5-1

cdr3_aa: CASSSPTDYGYTF
v_call: TRBV7-2

cdr3_aa: CASSASLNTGELFF
v_call: TRBV7-3

cdr3_aa: CASSPTGGGKNIQYF
v_call: TRBV2

cdr3_aa: CASSLGLAGSTDTQYF
v_call: TRBV5-8

cdr3_aa: CASSEAGLAGGKPYEQYF
v_call: TRBV6-1

cdr3_aa: CASSIHGDRSLAQYF
v_call: TRBV19

cdr3_aa: CASSNWRAYSNQPQHF
v_call: TRBV5-8

cdr3_aa: CATSLASGQPQHF
v_call: TRBV28

cdr3_aa: CATPTGGPGVHDNEQFF
v_call: TRBV12-5

cdr3_aa: CASSLDGGTKAGELFF
v_call: TRBV11-2